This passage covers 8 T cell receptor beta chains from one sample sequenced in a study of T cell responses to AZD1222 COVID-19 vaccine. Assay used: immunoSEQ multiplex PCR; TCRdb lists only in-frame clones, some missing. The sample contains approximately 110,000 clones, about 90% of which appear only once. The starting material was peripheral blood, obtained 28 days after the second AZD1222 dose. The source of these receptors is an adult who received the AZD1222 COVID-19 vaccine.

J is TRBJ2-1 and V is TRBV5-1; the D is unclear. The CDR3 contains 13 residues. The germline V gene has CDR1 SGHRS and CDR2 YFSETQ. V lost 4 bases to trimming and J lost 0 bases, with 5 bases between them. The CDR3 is CASSVTSYNEQFF. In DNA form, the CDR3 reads TGCGCCAGCAGCGTCACCTCCTACAATGAGCAGTTCTTC.

In DNA form, the CDR3 reads TGTGCCAGCAGTGAAGGAGCAGGGGGTTTTCGTTCACCCCTCCACTTT. It translates to CASSEGAGGFRSPLHF. V is TRBV2 and J is TRBJ1-6; 7 bases fit TRBD1. The CDR3 consists of 16 residues. Unmatched junction bases numbered 9, after V lost 1 base and J lost 9 bases. The germline V gene encodes CDR1 SNHLY and CDR2 FYNNEI.

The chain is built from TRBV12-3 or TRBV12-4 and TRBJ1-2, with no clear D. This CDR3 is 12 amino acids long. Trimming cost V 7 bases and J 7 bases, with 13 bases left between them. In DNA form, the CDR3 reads TGTGCCAGCACCAATTTGTGGGGTGGCTACACCTTC. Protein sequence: CASTNLWGGYTF.

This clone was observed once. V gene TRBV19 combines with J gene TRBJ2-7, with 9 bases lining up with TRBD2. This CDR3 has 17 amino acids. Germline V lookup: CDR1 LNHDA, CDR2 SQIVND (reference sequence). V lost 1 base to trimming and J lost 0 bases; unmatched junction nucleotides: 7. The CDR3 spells CASSIVASGTDSYEQYF. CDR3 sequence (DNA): TGTGCCAGTAGTATAGTGGCTAGCGGGACGGACTCCTACGAGCAGTACTTC.

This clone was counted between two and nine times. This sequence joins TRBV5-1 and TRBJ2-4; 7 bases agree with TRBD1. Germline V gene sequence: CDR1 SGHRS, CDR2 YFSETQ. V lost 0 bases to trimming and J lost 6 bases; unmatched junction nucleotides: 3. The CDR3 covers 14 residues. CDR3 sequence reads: CASSLEGGGNIQYF. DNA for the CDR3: TGCGCCAGCAGCTTGGAAGGGGGCGGAAACATTCAGTACTTC.

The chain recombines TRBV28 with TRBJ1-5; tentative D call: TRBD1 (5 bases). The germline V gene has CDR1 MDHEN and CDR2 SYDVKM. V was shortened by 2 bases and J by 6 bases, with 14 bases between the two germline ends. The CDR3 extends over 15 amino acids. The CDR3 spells CASSLLQGAGQPQHF. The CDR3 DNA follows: TGTGCCAGCAGTTTACTTCAGGGCGCGGGTCAGCCCCAGCATTTT. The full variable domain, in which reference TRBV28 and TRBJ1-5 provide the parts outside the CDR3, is DVKVTQSSRYLVKRTGEKVFLECVQDMDHENMFWYRQDPGLGLRLIYFSYDVKMKEKGDIPEGYSVSREKKERFSLILESASTNQTSMYLCASSLLQGAGQPQHFGDGTRLSIL.

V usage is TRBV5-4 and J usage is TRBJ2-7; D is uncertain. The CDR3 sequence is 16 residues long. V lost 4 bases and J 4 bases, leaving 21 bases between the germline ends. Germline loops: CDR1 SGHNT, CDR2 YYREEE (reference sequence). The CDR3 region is CASSLFGGSFMYEQYF. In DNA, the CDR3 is TGTGCCAGCAGCCTTTTTGGTGGCTCTTTCATGTACGAGCAGTACTTC.

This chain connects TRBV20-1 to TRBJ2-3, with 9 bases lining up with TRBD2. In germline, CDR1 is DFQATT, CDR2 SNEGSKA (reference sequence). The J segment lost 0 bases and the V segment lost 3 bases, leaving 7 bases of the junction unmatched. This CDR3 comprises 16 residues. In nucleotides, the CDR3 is TGCAGTGCTAGTTTCCTAGCGGGGTCTAGCACAGATACGCAGTATTTT. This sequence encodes CSASFLAGSSTDTQYF.